The clone carrying this T cell receptor beta chain was counted at least ten times. Its antigen is unknown. The data stem from a study of human T cells and chemical hapten exposure. Whole-study context: Readings were taken at 6 days from patch tests that had applied 0.01% DPC to the upper back. Overall study findings and caveats: Donor immune responses may differ from healthy people's, since all donors had alopecia.

Stated time point: patch test 2, 6 weeks after DPC sensitization. Treatment noted: therapeutic diphenylcyclopropenone sensitization with weekly scalp DPC. Blood draws preceded each patch test application. TCRdb itself ran the RACE reads through MiXCR, one entry per CDR3 protein. The data show a few hundred thousand distinct CDR3 sequences, about 6% seen once. Trimming left V 1 base short and J 7 bases short, with 11 bases between. Germline V lookup: CDR1 LGHNA, CDR2 YSLEER. This CDR3 spans 14 amino acids. The receptor was derived from a woman under 30 with alopecia areata. Some clones in this sample may be carry-over from other donors' samples. The V call is TRBV4-3, the J call TRBJ1-3, with D perhaps TRBD1 (5 bases). Material: whole blood, obtained in connection with sensitization to the hapten diphenylcyclopropenone (DPC). DNA of the CDR3: TGCGCCAGCAGCCAAGCGGCAGGGACGAACACCATATATTTT. Protein: CASSQAAGTNTIYF.